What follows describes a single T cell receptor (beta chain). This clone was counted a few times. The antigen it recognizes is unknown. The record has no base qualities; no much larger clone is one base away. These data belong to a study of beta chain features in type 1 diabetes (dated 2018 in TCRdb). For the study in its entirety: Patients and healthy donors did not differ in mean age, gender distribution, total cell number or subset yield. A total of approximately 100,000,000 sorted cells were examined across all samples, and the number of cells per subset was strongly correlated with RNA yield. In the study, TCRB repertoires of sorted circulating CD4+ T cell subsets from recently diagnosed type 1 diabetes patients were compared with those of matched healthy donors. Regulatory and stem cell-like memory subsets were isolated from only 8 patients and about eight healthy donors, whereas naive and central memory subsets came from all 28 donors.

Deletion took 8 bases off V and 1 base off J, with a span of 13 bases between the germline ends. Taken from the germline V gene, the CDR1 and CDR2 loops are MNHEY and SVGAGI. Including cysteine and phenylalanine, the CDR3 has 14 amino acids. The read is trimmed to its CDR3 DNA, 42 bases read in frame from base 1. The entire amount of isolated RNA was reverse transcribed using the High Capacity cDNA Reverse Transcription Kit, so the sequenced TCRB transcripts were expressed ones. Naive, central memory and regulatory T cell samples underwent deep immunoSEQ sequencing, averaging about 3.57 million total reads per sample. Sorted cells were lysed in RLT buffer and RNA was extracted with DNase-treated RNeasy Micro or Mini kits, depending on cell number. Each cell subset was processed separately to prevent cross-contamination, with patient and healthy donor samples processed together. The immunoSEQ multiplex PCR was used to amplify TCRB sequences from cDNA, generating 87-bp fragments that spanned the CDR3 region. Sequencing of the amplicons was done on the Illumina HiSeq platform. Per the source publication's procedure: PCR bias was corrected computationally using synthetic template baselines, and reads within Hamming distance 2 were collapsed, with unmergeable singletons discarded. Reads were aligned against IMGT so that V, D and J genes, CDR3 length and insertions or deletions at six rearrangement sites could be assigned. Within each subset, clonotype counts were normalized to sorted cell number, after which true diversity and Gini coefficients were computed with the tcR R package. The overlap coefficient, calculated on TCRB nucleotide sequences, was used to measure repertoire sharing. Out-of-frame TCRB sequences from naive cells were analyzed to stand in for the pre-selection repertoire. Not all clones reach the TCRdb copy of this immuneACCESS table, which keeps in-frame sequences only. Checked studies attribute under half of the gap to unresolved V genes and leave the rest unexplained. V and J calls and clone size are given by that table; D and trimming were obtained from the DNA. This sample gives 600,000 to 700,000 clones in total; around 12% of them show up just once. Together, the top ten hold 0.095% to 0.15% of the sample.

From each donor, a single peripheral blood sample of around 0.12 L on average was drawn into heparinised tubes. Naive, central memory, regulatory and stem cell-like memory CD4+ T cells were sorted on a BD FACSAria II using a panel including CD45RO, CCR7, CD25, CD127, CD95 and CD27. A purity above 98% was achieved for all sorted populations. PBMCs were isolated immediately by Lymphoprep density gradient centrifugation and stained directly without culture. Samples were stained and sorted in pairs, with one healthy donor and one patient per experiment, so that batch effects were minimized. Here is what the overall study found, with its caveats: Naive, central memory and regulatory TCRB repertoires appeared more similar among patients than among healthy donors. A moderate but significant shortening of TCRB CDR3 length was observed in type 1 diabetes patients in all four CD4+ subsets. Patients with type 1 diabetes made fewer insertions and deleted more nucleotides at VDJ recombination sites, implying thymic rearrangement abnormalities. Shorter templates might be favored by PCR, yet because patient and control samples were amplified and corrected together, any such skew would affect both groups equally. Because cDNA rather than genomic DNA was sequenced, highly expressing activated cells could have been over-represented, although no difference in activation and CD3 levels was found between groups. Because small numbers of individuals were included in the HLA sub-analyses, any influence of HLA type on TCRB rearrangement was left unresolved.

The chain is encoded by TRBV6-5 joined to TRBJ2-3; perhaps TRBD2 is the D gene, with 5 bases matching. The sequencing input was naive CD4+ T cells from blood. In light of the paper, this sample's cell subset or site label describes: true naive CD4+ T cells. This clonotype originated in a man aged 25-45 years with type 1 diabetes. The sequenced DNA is TGTGCCAGCCGAAGGGAACTAGGCACAGATACGCAGTATTTT. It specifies CASRRELGTDTQYF.